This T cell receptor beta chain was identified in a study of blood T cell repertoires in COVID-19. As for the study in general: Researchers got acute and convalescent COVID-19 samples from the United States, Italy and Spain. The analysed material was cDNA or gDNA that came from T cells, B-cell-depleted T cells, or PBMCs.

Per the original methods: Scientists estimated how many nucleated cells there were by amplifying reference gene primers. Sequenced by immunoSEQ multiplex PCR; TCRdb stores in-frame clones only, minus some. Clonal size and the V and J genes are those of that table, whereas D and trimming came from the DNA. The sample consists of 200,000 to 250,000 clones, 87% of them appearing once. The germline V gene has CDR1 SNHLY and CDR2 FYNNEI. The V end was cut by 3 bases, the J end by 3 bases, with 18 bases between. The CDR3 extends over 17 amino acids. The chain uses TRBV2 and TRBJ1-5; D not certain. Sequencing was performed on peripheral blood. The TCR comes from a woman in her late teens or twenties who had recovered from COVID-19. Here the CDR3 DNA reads TGTGCCAGCAGTGAGCTTGGGAGAAGGAGGGCCAATCAGCCCCAGCATTTT. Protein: CASSELGRRRANQPQHF.